One sample yielded the 10 T cell receptor beta chains listed below, sequenced in a study of T-cell reconstitution after alpha-beta-depleted transplantation in children (dated by TCRdb to 2016 to 2018). This specimen's treatment or condition label, per the study, means: allogeneic hematopoietic cell transplantation with graft depleted of TCRalphabeta T cells and CD19 B cells. The library was prepared using PCR. The sequencer was an Illumina HiSeq 2500. To normalize quantification of the TCRbeta repertoire, the TCR libraries were built with molecular barcoding that relied on unique molecular identifiers. The public reads were quality trimmed at Q25 with fastp and then assembled into clones with MiXCR by TCRdb, keeping productive beta chains. Every distinct CDR3 protein forms one entry, paired with its most common genes and DNA. The sample table lists approximately 130,000 distinct CDR3 sequences, 9.5% to 10% of them with a count of one. Together, the top ten hold nearly 25% of the sample.

The starting material was PBMCs, mostly from graft donor cells, obtained 180 days after TCRalphabeta/CD19-depleted stem cell transplant. The receptors shown here come from a girl less than two years old who had a stem cell transplant for combined immunodeficiency, so the T cells may come from the graft donor.

The rearrangement links TRBV5-6 to TRBJ2-4, with TRBD2 matching 14 bases. From germline, CDR1 is SGHDT and CDR2 YYEEEE. CDR3 length: 16 residues. V lost 4 bases to trimming and J lost 8 bases; unmatched junction nucleotides: 8. CDR3 amino acids: CASSLGLAGGGDIQYF. DNA for the CDR3: TGTGCCAGCAGCCTCGGACTAGCGGGAGGTGGGGACATTCAGTACTTC.

The chain's CDR3 is CSARRTGDQPQHF. The DNA of the CDR3 is TGCAGTGCTAGGAGGACAGGGGATCAGCCCCAGCATTTT. The gene calls are TRBV20-1 and TRBJ1-5; TRBD1 matches 9 bases. The CDR3 consists of 13 residues. V dropped 3 bases and J dropped 5; count of bases not matched to a gene: 2. Germline CDR1 reads DFQATT; CDR2 reads SNEGSKA (reference sequence).

There are many counts of this clonotype. This sequence joins TRBV20-1 and TRBJ2-7; 8 bases line up with TRBD2. V lost 1 base and J lost 1; bases outside the gene matches: 6. The CDR3 is 15 residues long. Germline assignment: CDR1 DFQATT and CDR2 SNEGSKA (reference sequence). The CDR3 loop reads CSARVGAGGSYEQYF. The CDR3 DNA reads TGCAGTGCTAGAGTGGGGGCGGGAGGATCCTACGAGCAGTACTTC.

This clonotype was seen a few times. V gene TRBV7-2 combines with J gene TRBJ2-3, with 8 bases fitting TRBD2. The CDR3 runs 15 residues. Germline trimming cut 2 bases from V and 6 bases from J; bases unmatched to any gene: 7. Germline V CDR1 and CDR2: SGHTA, FQGNSA. CDR3 sequence (DNA): TGTGCCAGCAGCTTATCTCCGAGCGGGAGCGATACGCAGTATTTT. As protein: CASSLSPSGSDTQYF.

This clonotype was seen more than once but under ten times. The chain joins TRBV6-1 to TRBJ2-2, with D perhaps assigned TRBD1 or TRBD2 (5 bases each). Germline CDR1 reads MNHNS; CDR2 reads SASEGT. The length of the CDR3 is 16 residues. Trimming cost V 6 bases and J 6 bases, with 20 bases left between them. The CDR3 DNA reads as TGTGCCAGCAGGCCCTTCGGGACGGTGGTGTCCGGGGAGCTGTTTTTT. This codes for CASRPFGTVVSGELFF.

This clonotype appeared many times. The chain recombines TRBV20-1 with TRBJ1-5; no clear D. Germline CDR1 DFQATT, CDR2 SNEGSKA (reference sequence). V gave up 1 base and J gave up 0 bases, with 4 bases separating them. This CDR3 contains 13 residues. CDR3 region: CSARAVSNQPQHF. CDR3 in DNA: TGCAGTGCTAGAGCCGTTAGCAATCAGCCCCAGCATTTT.

This chain joins TRBV7-6 and TRBJ2-5; D is undetermined. The ends were cut back, 8 bases at V and 7 bases at J, with 17 bases in the middle. Germline values: CDR1 SGHVS, CDR2 FNYEAQ. This CDR3 has 13 residues. In DNA form, the CDR3 reads TGTGCCAGCGGGCTTGGGCACTCCGGGACCCAGTACTTC. Its protein is CASGLGHSGTQYF.

The table lists this clonotype with a few counts. This sequence joins TRBV5-1 and TRBJ2-2; D call uncertain. The V end lost 0 bases, the J end lost 0 bases, and 12 bases lay between the germline ends. CDR1 and CDR2 from the germline V gene are SGHRS and YFSETQ. This CDR3 has 17 residues. The CDR3 loop is CASSLAKTSANTGELFF. CDR3 DNA: TGCGCCAGCAGCTTGGCCAAGACATCCGCGAACACCGGGGAGCTGTTTTTT.

The gene calls are TRBV30 and TRBJ1-5; weak D call: TRBD1 (6 bases). Germline values: CDR1 GTSNPN, CDR2 SVGIG (reference sequence). The germline V and J ends were trimmed by 0 bases and 2 bases, with 14 bases remaining between them. The CDR3 totals 16 residues. The chain's CDR3 is CAWSVNPGAGNQPQHF. CDR3 sequence (DNA): TGTGCCTGGAGTGTAAATCCGGGGGCCGGCAATCAGCCCCAGCATTTT.

As for this clonotype: The junction shows a germline mismatch at one end, possibly a read error. This rearrangement joins TRBV7-7 to TRBJ2-1, with 7 bases lining up with TRBD1. CDR3 length: 16 amino acids. Germline CDR1 reads SSHAT; CDR2 reads FNYEAQ (reference sequence). CDR3 amino acids: CASSLDRDNSYNEQFF. The CDR3 DNA is TGTGCTAGCAGCTTAGACAGGGATAACTCCTACAATGAGCAGTTCTTC.